These 11 T cell receptor beta chains were sequenced from one sample in a study of blood T cell repertoires in COVID-19. Using immunoSEQ multiplex PCR, the repertoire was profiled, and TCRdb retains in-frame clones only, with some absent. The table lists about 250,000 clones, 85% of them singletons. The material sequenced was PBMCs or T cells enriched from blood (not recorded which). All receptors come from a woman aged 50 to 60 who had been exposed to COVID-19.

CDR3 nucleotide sequence: TGTGCCAGCACCTACAGGGGATACGCTGAAGCTTTCTTT. This codes for CASTYRGYAEAFF. The chain is built from TRBV12-3 or TRBV12-4 and TRBJ1-1, with 7 bases matching TRBD1. V dropped 7 bases and J dropped 6; count of bases not matched to a gene: 8. This CDR3 spans 13 amino acids.

There are a few counts of this clone. The chain couples TRBV7-9 to TRBJ1-1, with 8 bases lining up with TRBD1. This CDR3 contains 15 residues. V lost 5 bases to trimming and J lost 1 base; unmatched junction nucleotides: 6. Germline lookup yields CDR1 SEHNR and CDR2 FQNEAQ (reference sequence). The CDR3 nucleotides read TGTGCCAGCAGCCCCCCCGGGACAGGGAACACTGAAGCTTTCTTT. It encodes CASSPPGTGNTEAFF.

This clone appeared a single time. The chain has TRBV28 and TRBJ1-5, with a possible D match to TRBD1 (5 bases). This CDR3 region has 14 residues. V lost 2 bases, J lost 3 bases, and 8 bases lay in between. Per germline, CDR1 MDHEN and CDR2 SYDVKM. The CDR3 DNA sequence: TGTGCCAGCAGTTTAGGCAGGGTCAATCAGCCCCAGCATTTT. The encoded protein is CASSLGRVNQPQHF.

The V gene is TRBV11-2, the J gene TRBJ2-7; D remains unclear. Between the trimmed V and J ends, which lost 5 bases and 2 bases, there was a span of 13 bases. The CDR3 extends over 14 amino acids. Per germline, CDR1 SGHAT and CDR2 FQNNGV. As DNA, the CDR3 is TGTGCCAGCAGCCCGTCCCCACAGACCTACGAGCAGTACTTC. Residues: CASSPSPQTYEQYF.

The rearrangement uses TRBV6-5 and TRBJ2-3; 8 bases match TRBD2. V lost 7 bases to trimming and J lost 5 bases; unmatched junction nucleotides: 8. This CDR3 is 14 amino acids long. CDR1 and CDR2 (germline): MNHEY, SVGAGI. The CDR3 bases are TGTGCCAGCACTCCCGGGGGGGCCGGAGATACGCAGTATTTT. Amino acids: CASTPGGAGDTQYF.

This chain uses TRBV9 with TRBJ1-1; D call uncertain. Trimming left V 0 bases short and J 0 bases short, with 6 bases between. CDR1 is SGDLS, CDR2 YYNGEE, per germline. The CDR3 totals 14 residues. CDR3 amino acids: CASSVDGMNTEAFF. CDR3 bases: TGTGCCAGCAGCGTAGACGGGATGAACACTGAAGCTTTCTTT.

This clone was observed once. The chain joins TRBV2 to TRBJ1-3; 7 bases fit TRBD1. CDR1 and CDR2 (germline): SNHLY, FYNNEI. V lost 5 bases, J lost 2 bases, and 9 bases stayed unmatched. The CDR3 length is 16 residues. The CDR3 region has the DNA TGTGCCAGCAGTCGGGACAGACCGCATCCTGGAAACACCATATATTTT. As protein: CASSRDRPHPGNTIYF. Supplemented by reference TRBV2 and TRBJ1-3, the full variable domain reads EPEVTQTPSHQVTQMGQEVILRCVPISNHLYFYWYRQILGQKVEFLVSFYNNEISEKSEIFDDQFSVERPDGSNFTLKIRSTKLEDSAMYFCASSRDRPHPGNTIYFGEGSWLTVV.

The V call is TRBV29-1, the J call TRBJ2-4, with 8 bases aligning to TRBD2. CDR1 SQVTM and CDR2 ANQGSEA come from the germline V gene. There are 14 residues in the CDR3. The V and J ends lost 0 bases and 9 bases, in that order; junction bases with no gene match: 7. The CDR3 coding sequence is TGCAGCGTTGAAGATACGGGAGGGAGTAGCATTCAGTACTTC. Its protein is CSVEDTGGSSIQYF. Combining the CDR3 with reference TRBV29-1 and TRBJ2-4 gives the whole variable domain SAVISQKPSRDICQRGTSLTIQCQVDSQVTMMFWYRQQPGQSLTLIATANQGSEATYESGFVIDKFPISRPNLTFSTLTVSNMSPEDSSIYLCSVEDTGGSSIQYFGAGTRLSVL.

This chain joins TRBV19 and TRBJ1-1; D is unresolved. CDR1 and CDR2 from the germline V gene are LNHDA and SQIVND (reference sequence). Between the trimmed V and J ends, which lost 7 bases and 0 bases, there was a span of 12 bases. This CDR3 contains 14 residues. The CDR3 nucleotides read TGTGCCAGTACCTCGGGAGGCCTGAACACTGAAGCTTTCTTT. Amino acid sequence: CASTSGGLNTEAFF.

This chain connects TRBV7-2 to TRBJ1-2; 10 positions match TRBD1. The CDR3 is 15 amino acids. The V segment lost 3 bases and the J segment 4 bases; nucleotides outside the gene matches: 5. Germline CDR1 reads SGHTA; CDR2 reads FQGNSA. CDR3 residues: CASSFRDRGLYGYTF. As DNA, the CDR3 is TGTGCCAGCAGCTTCCGGGACAGGGGCCTCTATGGCTACACCTTC.

The CDR3 DNA is TGTGCCTGGACGGTGGTGGGGCGGAACACTGAAGCTTTCTTT. This translates into CAWTVVGRNTEAFF. This chain joins TRBV30 and TRBJ1-1; perhaps TRBD1 as D (5 bases). The CDR3 spans 14 residues. Trimming took off 4 bases at V and 1 base at J, with 13 bases between the two ends. Germline loops: CDR1 GTSNPN, CDR2 SVGIG (reference sequence).